This T cell receptor (beta chain) comes out of a study of graft-versus-host responses after intestinal transplantation. Whole-study context: Every recipient had anti-thymocyte globulin induction and 2 to 4 years of tacrolimus plus steroids. The study, taken as a whole, reports: Allografts of patients with graft-donor T cell macrochimerism showed high graft-versus-host to host-versus-graft clone ratios. Peak circulating GvH clone levels tracked with early post-transplant HvG declines. Recipient-marrow GvH clones were detected, some having first appeared in ileum or blood.

Only in-frame clones appear in the TCRdb table, and some are missing; sequencing was by immunoSEQ multiplex PCR. The profile covers fewer than 150,000 clones, with 85% to 95% appearing a single time and around 0.15% taken by the ten largest. V shed 2 bases and J shed 6 bases, with 16 bases lying between them. The CDR3 is made up of 15 amino acids. From germline, CDR1 is MGHRA and CDR2 YSYEKL. Remarks on this clone: Its specificity is unknown.

This rearrangement joins TRBV4-1 to TRBJ2-5; tentatively, D is TRBD2 (6 bases). This specimen consisted of unstimulated CD4+ T cells sorted from spleen or lymph node cells, obtained before intestinal transplant. The clonotype was recovered from a human donor who received an intestinal transplant. CDR3 DNA: TGCGCCAGCAGCCAACTTGCGGGGATGGTAAAGACCCAGTACTTC. It specifies CASSQLAGMVKTQYF.